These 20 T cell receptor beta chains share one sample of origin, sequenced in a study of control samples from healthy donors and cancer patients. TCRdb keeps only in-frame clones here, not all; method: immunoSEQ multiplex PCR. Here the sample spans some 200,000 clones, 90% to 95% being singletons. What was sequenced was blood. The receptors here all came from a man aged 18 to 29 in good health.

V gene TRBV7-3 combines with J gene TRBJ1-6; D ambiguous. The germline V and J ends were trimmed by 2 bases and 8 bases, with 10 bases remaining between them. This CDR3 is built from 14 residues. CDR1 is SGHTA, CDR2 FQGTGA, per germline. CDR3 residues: CASSLQGFDSPLHF. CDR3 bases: TGTGCCAGCAGCTTACAAGGGTTCGATTCACCCCTCCACTTT.

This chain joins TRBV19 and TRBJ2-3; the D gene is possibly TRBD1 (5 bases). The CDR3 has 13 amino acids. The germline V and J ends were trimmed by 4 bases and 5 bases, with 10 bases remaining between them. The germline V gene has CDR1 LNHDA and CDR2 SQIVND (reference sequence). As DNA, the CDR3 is TGTGCCAGTAGTAACAACCAGGGAGATACGCAGTATTTT. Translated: CASSNNQGDTQYF.

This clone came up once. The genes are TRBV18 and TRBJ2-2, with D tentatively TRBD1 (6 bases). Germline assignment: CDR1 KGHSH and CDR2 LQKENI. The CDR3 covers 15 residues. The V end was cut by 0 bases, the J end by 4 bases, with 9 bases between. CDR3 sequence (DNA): TGTGCCAGCTCACCACCCGGGACACTCACCGGGGAGCTGTTTTTT. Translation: CASSPPGTLTGELFF.

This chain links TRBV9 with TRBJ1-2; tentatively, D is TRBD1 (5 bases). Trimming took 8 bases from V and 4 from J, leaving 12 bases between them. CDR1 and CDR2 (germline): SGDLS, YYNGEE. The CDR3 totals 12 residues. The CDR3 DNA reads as TGTGCCAGTAAGGAGGGGCCCTATGGCTACACCTTC. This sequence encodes CASKEGPYGYTF.

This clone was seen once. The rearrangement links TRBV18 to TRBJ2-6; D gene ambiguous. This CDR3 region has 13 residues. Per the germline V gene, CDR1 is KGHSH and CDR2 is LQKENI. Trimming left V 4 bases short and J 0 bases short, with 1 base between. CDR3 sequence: CASSRSGANVLTF. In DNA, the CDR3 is TGTGCCAGCTCACGCTCTGGGGCCAACGTCCTGACTTTC. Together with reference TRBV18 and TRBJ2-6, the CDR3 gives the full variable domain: NAGVMQNPRHLVRRRGQEARLRCSPMKGHSHVYWYRQLPEEGLKFMVYLQKENIIDESGMPKERFSAEFPKEGPSILRIQQVVRGDSAAYFCASSRSGANVLTFGAGSRLTVL.

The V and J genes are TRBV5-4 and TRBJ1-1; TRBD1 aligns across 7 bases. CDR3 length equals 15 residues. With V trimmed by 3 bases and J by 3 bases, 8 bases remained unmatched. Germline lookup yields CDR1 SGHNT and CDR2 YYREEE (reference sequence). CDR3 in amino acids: CASSSRVTGDTEAFF. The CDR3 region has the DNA TGTGCCAGCAGCTCGAGAGTTACAGGGGACACTGAAGCTTTCTTT.

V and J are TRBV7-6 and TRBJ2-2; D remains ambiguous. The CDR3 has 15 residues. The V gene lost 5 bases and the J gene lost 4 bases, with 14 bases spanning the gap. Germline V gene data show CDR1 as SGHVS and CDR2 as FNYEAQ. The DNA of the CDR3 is TGTGCCAGCAGCGCAGCGCCGACGGGCACCGGGGAGCTGTTTTTT. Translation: CASSAAPTGTGELFF.

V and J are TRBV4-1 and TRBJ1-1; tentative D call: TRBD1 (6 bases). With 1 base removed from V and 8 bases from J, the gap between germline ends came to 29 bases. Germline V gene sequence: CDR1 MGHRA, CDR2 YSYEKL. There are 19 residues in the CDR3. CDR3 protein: CASSQGGFLPGQLFLEAFF. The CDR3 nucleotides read TGCGCCAGCAGCCAAGGCGGCTTTTTACCTGGACAGCTATTTCTGGAAGCTTTCTTT.

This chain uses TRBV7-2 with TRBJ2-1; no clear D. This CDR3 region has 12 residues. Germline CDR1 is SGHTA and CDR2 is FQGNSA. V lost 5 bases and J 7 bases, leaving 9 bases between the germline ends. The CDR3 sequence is CASSANRNEQFF. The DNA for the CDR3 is TGTGCCAGCAGCGCGAATAGGAATGAGCAGTTCTTC.

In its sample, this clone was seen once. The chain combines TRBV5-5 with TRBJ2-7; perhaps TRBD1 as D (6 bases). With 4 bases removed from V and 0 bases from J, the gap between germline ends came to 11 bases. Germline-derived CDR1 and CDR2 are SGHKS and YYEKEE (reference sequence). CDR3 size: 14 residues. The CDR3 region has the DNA TGTGCCAGCAGCCCCCCGACAGGCTCCTACGAGCAGTACTTC. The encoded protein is CASSPPTGSYEQYF.

The CDR3 protein is CASSQETLAGGGTDTQYF. Here the CDR3 DNA reads TGTGCCAGCAGCCAAGAGACACTAGCGGGGGGGGGCACAGATACGCAGTATTTT. The V gene is TRBV3-1 (or the pseudogene TRBV3-2), the J gene TRBJ2-3; 13 nucleotides align to TRBD2. Germline values: CDR1 LGHDT, CDR2 YNNKEL (reference sequence). J was trimmed by 1 base and V by 0 bases; bases with no gene match: 4. The CDR3 covers 18 residues.

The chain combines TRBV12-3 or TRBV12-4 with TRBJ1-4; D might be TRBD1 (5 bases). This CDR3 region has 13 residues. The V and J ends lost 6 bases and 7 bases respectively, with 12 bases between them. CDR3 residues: CASSPGDGEKLFF. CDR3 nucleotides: TGTGCCAGCAGCCCTGGGGACGGTGAAAAACTGTTTTTT.

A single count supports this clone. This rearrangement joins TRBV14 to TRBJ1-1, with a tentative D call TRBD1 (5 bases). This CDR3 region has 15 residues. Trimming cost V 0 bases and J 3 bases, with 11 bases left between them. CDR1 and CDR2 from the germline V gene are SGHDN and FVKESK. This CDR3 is CASSQDGSGYTEAFF. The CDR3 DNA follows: TGTGCCAGCAGCCAAGATGGGTCAGGGTACACTGAAGCTTTCTTT.

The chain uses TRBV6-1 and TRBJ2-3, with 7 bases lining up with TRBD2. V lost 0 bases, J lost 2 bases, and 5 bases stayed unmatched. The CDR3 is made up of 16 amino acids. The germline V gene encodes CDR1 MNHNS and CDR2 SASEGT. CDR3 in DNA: TGTGCCAGCAGTGAAGCGAAGCGGGATTTCACAGATACGCAGTATTTT. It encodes CASSEAKRDFTDTQYF.

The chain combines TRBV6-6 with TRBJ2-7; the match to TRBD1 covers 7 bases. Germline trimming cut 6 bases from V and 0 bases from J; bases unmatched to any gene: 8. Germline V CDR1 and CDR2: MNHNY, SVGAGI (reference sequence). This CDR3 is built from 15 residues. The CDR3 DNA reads TGTGCCAGCAGATTAGGGGGCCCGAGCTCCTACGAGCAGTACTTC. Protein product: CASRLGGPSSYEQYF.

CDR3 residues: CASRTLQGTEAFF. The DNA of the CDR3 is TGTGCCAGCAGAACATTACAAGGGACTGAAGCTTTCTTT. J is TRBJ1-1 and V is TRBV2, with D unresolved. There are 13 residues in the CDR3. CDR1 SNHLY and CDR2 FYNNEI come from the germline V gene. Deletions cut 6 bases from V and 5 bases from J, with 13 bases between.

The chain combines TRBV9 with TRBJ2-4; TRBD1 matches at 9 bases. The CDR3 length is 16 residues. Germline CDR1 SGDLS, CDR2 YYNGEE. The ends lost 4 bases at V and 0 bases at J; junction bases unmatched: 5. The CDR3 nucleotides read TGTGCCAGCAGCCGGGACAGGGCAATAGCCAAAAACATTCAGTACTTC. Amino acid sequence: CASSRDRAIAKNIQYF.

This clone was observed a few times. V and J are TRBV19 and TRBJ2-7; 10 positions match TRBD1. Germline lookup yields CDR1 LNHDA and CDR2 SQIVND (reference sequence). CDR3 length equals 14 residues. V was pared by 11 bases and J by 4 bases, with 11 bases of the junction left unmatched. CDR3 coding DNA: TGTGCCGCAAATTCTGGGACAGGGGAATACGAGCAGTACTTC. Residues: CAANSGTGEYEQYF.

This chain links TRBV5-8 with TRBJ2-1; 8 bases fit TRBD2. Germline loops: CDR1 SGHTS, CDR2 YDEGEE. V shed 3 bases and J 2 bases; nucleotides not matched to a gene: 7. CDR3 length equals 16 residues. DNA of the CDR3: TGTGCCAGCAGCTATACTAGCGGATCACCCTACAATGAGCAGTTCTTC. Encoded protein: CASSYTSGSPYNEQFF.

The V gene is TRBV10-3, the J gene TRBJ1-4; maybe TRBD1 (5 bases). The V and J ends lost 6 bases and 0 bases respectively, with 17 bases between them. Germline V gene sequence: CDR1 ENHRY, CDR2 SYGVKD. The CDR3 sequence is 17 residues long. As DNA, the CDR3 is TGTGCCATCAGGGGGGGAGGCAGCCACTCAACTAATGAAAAACTGTTTTTT. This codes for CAIRGGGSHSTNEKLFF.